The rows below give T cell receptor beta chains drawn from one sample of a study of CD8+ T cells in alopecia areata. Clones were sequenced by immunoSEQ multiplex PCR, and TCRdb holds only the in-frame ones, with some missing. The sample shows roughly 200,000 clones, more than 55% of them seen only once. Sequenced sample: CD8+ T cells sorted from blood. These receptors were obtained from a human donor in good health. The CDR3 runs from the conserved cysteine through the conserved F or W. D genes are given only for firm matches. Only some rows state a clone size, as once, few, many or a class for expanded clones.

v_gene: TRBV7-9
d_gene: TRBD1
abundance: NA
j_gene: TRBJ1-1
len: 14
CDR3aa: CASSLLGQYTEAFF
CDR3nt: TGTGCCAGCAGCTTATTGGGACAGTACACTGAAGCTTTCTTT

v_gene: TRBV11-3
d_gene: NA
abundance: NA
j_gene: TRBJ2-7
len: 13
CDR3aa: CASSLGGGGEQYF
CDR3nt: TGTGCCAGCAGCTTAGGGGGAGGAGGCGAGCAGTACTTC

v_gene: TRBV29-1
d_gene: NA
abundance: NA
j_gene: TRBJ1-2
len: 13
CDR3aa: CSVEGQGAYGYTF
CDR3nt: TGCAGCGTTGAAGGGCAGGGAGCGTATGGCTACACCTTC

v_gene: TRBV9
d_gene: NA
abundance: few
j_gene: TRBJ2-5
len: 16
CDR3aa: CASSVDKVGFRETQYF
CDR3nt: TGTGCCAGCAGCGTAGACAAGGTTGGATTTCGAGAGACCCAGTACTTC

v_gene: TRBV6-5
d_gene: NA
abundance: NA
j_gene: TRBJ2-5
len: 15
CDR3aa: CASSYRGREKETQYF
CDR3nt: TGTGCCAGCAGTTACCGTGGCAGGGAGAAAGAGACCCAGTACTTC

v_gene: TRBV29-1
d_gene: TRBD2
abundance: NA
j_gene: TRBJ2-3
len: 14
CDR3aa: CSAGGVAATDTQYF
CDR3nt: TGCAGCGCCGGGGGGGTAGCGGCCACAGATACGCAGTATTTT

v_gene: TRBV5-6
d_gene: NA
abundance: NA
j_gene: TRBJ1-2
len: 17
CDR3aa: CASAKAGWDEDNYGYTF
CDR3nt: TGTGCCAGCGCCAAGGCAGGGTGGGACGAGGATAACTATGGCTACACCTTC

v_gene: TRBV13
d_gene: NA
abundance: NA
j_gene: TRBJ2-7
len: 14
CDR3aa: CASSSPRFSYEQYF
CDR3nt: TGTGCCAGCTCGAGCCCCCGATTCTCCTACGAGCAGTACTTC

v_gene: TRBV5-1
d_gene: NA
abundance: once
j_gene: TRBJ1-1
len: 14
CDR3aa: CASSLAGGGTEAFF
CDR3nt: TGCGCCAGCAGCTTGGCCGGAGGCGGCACTGAAGCTTTCTTT

v_gene: TRBV29-1
d_gene: NA
abundance: NA
j_gene: TRBJ2-2
len: 12
CDR3aa: CSVAGPAGELFF
CDR3nt: TGCAGCGTTGCTGGTCCAGCCGGGGAGCTGTTTTTT

v_gene: TRBV15
d_gene: NA
abundance: NA
j_gene: TRBJ2-6
len: 15
CDR3aa: CATSSSLSGANVLTF
CDR3nt: TGTGCCACCAGCAGTTCTCTCTCTGGGGCCAACGTCCTGACTTTC

v_gene: TRBV5-1
d_gene: NA
abundance: few
j_gene: TRBJ2-3
len: 14
CDR3aa: CASVGGPSTDTQYF
CDR3nt: TGCGCCAGCGTCGGCGGACCAAGCACAGATACGCAGTATTTT

v_gene: TRBV6-5
d_gene: NA
abundance: NA
j_gene: TRBJ1-6
len: 16
CDR3aa: CASSYRSEGPGSPLHF
CDR3nt: TGTGCCAGCAGTTACCGGTCCGAAGGGCCGGGTTCACCCCTCCACTTT

v_gene: TRBV19
d_gene: NA
abundance: few
j_gene: TRBJ2-2
len: 11
CDR3aa: CASNDYGELFF
CDR3nt: TGTGCCAGTAATGACTACGGGGAGCTGTTTTTT

v_gene: TRBV5-4
d_gene: NA
abundance: many
j_gene: TRBJ1-6
len: 18
CDR3aa: CASSSRGDKSSYNSPLHF
CDR3nt: TGTGCCAGCAGCTCAAGGGGGGACAAGAGCTCCTATAATTCACCCCTCCACTTT

v_gene: TRBV13
d_gene: NA
abundance: NA
j_gene: TRBJ1-1
len: 10
CDR3aa: CASSADVAFF
CDR3nt: TGTGCCAGCAGCGCGGATGTGGCTTTCTTT